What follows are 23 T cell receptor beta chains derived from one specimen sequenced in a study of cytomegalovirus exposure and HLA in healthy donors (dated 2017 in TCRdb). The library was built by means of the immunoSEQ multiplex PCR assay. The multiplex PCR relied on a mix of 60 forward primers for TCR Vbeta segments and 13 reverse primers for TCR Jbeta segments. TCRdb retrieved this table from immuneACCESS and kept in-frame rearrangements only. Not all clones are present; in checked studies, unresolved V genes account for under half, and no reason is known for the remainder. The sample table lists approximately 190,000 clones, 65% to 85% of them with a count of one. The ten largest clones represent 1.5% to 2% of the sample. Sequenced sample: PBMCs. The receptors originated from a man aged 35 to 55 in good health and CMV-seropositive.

CDR3 nucleotide sequence: TGCAGCGTTGAAGTTTCTAGCGGGACCTACGAGCAGTACTTC. This gives the protein CSVEVSSGTYEQYF. The V call is TRBV29-1, the J call TRBJ2-7; TRBD2 aligns across 9 bases. Germline V gives CDR1 SQVTM, CDR2 ANQGSEA. The CDR3 totals 14 residues. Trimming cost V 1 base and J 2 bases; bases outside gene matches: 3.

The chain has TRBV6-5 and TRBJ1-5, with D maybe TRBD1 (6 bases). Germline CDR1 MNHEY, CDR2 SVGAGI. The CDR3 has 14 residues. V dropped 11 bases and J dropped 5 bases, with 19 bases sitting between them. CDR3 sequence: CASRQSGGDQPQHF. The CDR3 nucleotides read TGTGCCTCTCGTCAGTCGGGGGGCGATCAGCCCCAGCATTTT.

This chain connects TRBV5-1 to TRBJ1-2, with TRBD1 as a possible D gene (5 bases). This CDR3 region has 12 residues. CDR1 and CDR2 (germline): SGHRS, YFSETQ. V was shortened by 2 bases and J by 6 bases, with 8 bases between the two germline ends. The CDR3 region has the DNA TGCGCCAGCAGCTTTCAGGGTAATGGCTACACCTTC. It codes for CASSFQGNGYTF.

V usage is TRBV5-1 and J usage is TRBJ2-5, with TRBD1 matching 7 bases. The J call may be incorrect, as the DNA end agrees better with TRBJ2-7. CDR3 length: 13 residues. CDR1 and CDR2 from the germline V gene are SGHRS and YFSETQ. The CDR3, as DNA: TGCGCCAGCAGCTTGGGACAGGGAGACGAGCAGTACTTC. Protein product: CASSLGQGDEQYF.

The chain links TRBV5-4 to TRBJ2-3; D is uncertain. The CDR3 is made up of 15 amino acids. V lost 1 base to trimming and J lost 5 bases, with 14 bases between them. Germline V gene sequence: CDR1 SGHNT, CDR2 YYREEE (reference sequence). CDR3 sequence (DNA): TGTGCCAGCAGCTTGATTGGGCCCTCGAAAGATACGCAGTATTTT. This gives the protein CASSLIGPSKDTQYF.

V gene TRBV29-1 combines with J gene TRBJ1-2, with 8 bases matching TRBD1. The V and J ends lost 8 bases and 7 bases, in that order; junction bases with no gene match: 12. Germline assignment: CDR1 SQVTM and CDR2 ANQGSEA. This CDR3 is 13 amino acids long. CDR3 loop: CSLSGRGQVGYTF. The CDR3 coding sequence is TGCAGCCTCTCAGGCAGGGGGCAGGTTGGCTACACCTTC.

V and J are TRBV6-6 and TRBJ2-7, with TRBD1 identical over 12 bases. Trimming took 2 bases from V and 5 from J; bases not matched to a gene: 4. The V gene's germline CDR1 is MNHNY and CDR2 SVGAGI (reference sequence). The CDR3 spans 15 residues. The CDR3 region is CASSYGTGGLNEQYF. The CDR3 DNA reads TGTGCCAGCAGTTACGGGACAGGGGGCCTCAACGAGCAGTACTTC.

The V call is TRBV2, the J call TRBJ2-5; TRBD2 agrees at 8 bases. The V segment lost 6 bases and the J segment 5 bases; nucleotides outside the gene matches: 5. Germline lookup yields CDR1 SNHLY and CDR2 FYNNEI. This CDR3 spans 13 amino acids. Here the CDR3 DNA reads TGTGCCAGCAGCGGGACTAGTGGCGAGACCCAGTACTTC. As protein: CASSGTSGETQYF. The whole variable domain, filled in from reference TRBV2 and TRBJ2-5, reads EPEVTQTPSHQVTQMGQEVILRCVPISNHLYFYWYRQILGQKVEFLVSFYNNEISEKSEIFDDQFSVERPDGSNFTLKIRSTKLEDSAMYFCASSGTSGETQYFGPGTRLLVL.

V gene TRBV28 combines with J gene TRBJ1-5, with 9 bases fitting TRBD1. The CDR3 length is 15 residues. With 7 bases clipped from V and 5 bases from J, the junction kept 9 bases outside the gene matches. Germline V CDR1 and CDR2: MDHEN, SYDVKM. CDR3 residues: CASTLDRGFDQPQHF. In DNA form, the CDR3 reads TGTGCCAGCACCCTGGACAGGGGTTTCGATCAGCCCCAGCATTTT.

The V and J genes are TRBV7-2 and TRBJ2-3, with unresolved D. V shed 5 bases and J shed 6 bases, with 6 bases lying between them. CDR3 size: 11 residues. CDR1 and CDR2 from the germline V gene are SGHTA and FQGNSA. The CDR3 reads CASSVMDTQYF. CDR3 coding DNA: TGTGCCAGCAGCGTCATGGATACGCAGTATTTT.

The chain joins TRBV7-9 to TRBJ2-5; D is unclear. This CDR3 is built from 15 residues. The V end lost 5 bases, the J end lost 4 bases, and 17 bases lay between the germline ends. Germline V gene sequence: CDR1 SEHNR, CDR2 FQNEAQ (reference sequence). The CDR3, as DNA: TGTGCCAGCAGCCCACGTGTGGGCCCCCCAGAGACCCAGTACTTC. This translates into CASSPRVGPPETQYF. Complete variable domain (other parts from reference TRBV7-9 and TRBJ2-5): DTGVSQNPRHKITKRGQNVTFRCDPISEHNRLYWYRQTLGQGPEFLTYFQNEAQLEKSRLLSDRFSAERPKGSFSTLEIQRTEQGDSAMYLCASSPRVGPPETQYFGPGTRLLVL.

CDR3 nucleotide sequence: TGTGCCAGCAGCTTTCAGGGGATCAGCAATCAGCCCCAGCATTTT. Its translation is CASSFQGISNQPQHF. V usage is TRBV5-6 and J usage is TRBJ1-5, with D perhaps matching TRBD1 (6 bases). CDR3 size: 15 residues. Trimming stripped 2 bases from V and 1 base from J, with 10 bases between. Per germline, CDR1 SGHDT and CDR2 YYEEEE.

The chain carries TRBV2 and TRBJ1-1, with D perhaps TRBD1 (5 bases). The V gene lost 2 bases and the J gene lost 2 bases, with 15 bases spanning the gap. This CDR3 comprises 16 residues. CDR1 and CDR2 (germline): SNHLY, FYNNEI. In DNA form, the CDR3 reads TGTGCCAGCAGTGAAAGACAGACAGTTCTTAACACTGAAGCTTTCTTT. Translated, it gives CASSERQTVLNTEAFF.

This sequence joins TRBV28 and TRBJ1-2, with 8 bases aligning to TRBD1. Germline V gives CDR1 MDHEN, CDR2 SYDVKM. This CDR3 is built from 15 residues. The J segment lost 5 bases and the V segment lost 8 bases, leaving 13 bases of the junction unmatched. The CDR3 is CASPGQGGLRYGYTF. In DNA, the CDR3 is TGTGCCAGCCCAGGACAGGGAGGATTAAGGTATGGCTACACCTTC.

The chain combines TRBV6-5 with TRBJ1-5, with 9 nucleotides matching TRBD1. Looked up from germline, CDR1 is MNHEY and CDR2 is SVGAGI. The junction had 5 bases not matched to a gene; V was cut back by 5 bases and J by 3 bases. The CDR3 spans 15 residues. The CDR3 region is CASSRGQGINQPQHF. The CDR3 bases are TGTGCCAGCAGTCGGGGACAGGGAATCAATCAGCCCCAGCATTTT.

The CDR3 DNA reads as TGCGCCAGCAGCTTGGAAAACAATAACCCTGGCTACACCTTC. Protein sequence: CASSLENNNPGYTF. The V gene is TRBV5-1, the J gene TRBJ1-2; D is undetermined. The V gene's germline CDR1 is SGHRS and CDR2 YFSETQ. The germline V and J ends were trimmed by 0 bases and 7 bases, with 13 bases remaining between them. This CDR3 is built from 14 residues.

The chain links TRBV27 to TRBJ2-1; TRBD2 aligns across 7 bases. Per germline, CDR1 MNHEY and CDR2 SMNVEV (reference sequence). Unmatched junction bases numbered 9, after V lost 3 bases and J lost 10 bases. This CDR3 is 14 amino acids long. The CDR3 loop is CASSLGGVLAEQFF. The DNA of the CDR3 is TGTGCCAGCAGTTTGGGGGGGGTATTAGCCGAGCAGTTCTTC.

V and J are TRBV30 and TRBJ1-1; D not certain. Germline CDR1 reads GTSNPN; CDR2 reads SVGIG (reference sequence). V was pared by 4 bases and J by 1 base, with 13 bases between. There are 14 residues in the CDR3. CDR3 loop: CAWIPVGRNTEAFF. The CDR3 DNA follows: TGTGCCTGGATCCCGGTGGGCAGGAACACTGAAGCTTTCTTT.

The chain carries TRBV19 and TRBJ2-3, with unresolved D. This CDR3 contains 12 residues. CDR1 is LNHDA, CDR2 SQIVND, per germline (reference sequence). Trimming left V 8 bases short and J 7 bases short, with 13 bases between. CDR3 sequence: CASASYLNTQYF. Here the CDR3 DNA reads TGTGCCAGTGCTTCCTACTTGAATACGCAGTATTTT.

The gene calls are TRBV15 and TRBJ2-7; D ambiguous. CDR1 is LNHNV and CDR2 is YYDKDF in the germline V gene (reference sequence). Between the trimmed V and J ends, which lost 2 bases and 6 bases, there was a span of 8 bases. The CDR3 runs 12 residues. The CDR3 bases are TGTGCCACCAGCAGACTAACGGGCGAGCAGTACTTC. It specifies CATSRLTGEQYF.

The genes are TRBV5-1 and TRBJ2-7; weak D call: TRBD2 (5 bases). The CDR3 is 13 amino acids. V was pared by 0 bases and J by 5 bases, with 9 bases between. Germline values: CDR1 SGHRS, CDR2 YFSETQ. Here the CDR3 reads CASSLERADEQYF. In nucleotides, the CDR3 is TGCGCCAGCAGCTTGGAGAGGGCGGACGAGCAGTACTTC.

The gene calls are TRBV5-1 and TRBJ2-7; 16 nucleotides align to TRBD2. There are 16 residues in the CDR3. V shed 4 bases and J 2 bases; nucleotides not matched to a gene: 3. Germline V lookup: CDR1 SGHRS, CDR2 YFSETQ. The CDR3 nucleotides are TGCGCCAGCAGCGGGGGGACTAGCGGGAGGGCCTACGAGCAGTACTTC. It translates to CASSGGTSGRAYEQYF. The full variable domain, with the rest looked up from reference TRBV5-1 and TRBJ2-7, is KAGVTQTPRYLIKTRGQQVTLSCSPISGHRSVSWYQQTPGQGLQFLFEYFSETQRNKGNFPGRFSGRQFSNSRSEMNVSTLELGDSALYLCASSGGTSGRAYEQYFGPGTRLTVT.

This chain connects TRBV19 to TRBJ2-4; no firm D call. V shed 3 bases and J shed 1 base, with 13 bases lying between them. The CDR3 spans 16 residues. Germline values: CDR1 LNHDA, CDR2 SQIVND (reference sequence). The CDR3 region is CASSILADGAKNIQYF. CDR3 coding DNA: TGTGCCAGTAGTATCTTGGCGGATGGGGCCAAAAACATTCAGTACTTC.